Following are 13 T cell receptor beta chains from one sample sequenced in a study of blood T cell repertoires in COVID-19. TCRdb's copy holds only in-frame clones and misses some; the assay was immunoSEQ multiplex PCR. The sample has some 110,000 clones; about 74% are singletons. The material sequenced was peripheral blood. The receptors were gathered from a man between 65 and 79 years old with acute or convalescent COVID-19.

This clone was picked up one time. The chain combines TRBV5-6 with TRBJ1-1; D is perhaps TRBD1 (5 bases). Deletions cut 7 bases from V and 1 base from J, with 8 bases between. Germline values: CDR1 SGHDT, CDR2 YYEEEE. The CDR3 consists of 12 residues. The CDR3 DNA sequence: TGTGCCAGCGCTACAGGGAACACTGAAGCTTTCTTT. Its protein is CASATGNTEAFF.

This chain connects TRBV5-1 to TRBJ2-1; 14 bases agree with TRBD2. Germline V gene sequence: CDR1 SGHRS, CDR2 YFSETQ. J was trimmed by 6 bases and V by 4 bases; bases with no gene match: 6. CDR3 length: 16 amino acids. CDR3 coding DNA: TGCGCCAGCAGCCCGGGGGGACTAGCGGGAGCCAATGAGCAGTTCTTC. Translated, it gives CASSPGGLAGANEQFF.

The J gene is TRBJ2-1, the V gene TRBV4-1; D is possibly TRBD2 (7 bases). The CDR3 loop spans 17 amino acids. In germline, CDR1 is MGHRA, CDR2 YSYEKL. Trimming took 2 bases from V and 9 from J, leaving 23 bases between them. This chain's CDR3 is CASSQLMRGRARSEQFF. CDR3 DNA sequence: TGCGCCAGCAGCCAACTAATGAGGGGGAGGGCCCGGAGTGAGCAGTTCTTC.

The V gene is TRBV7-3, the J gene TRBJ2-7; possible D gene TRBD2, 6 bases. Germline loops: CDR1 SGHTA, CDR2 FQGTGA. This CDR3 has 17 amino acids. V lost 3 bases and J lost 3, with 21 bases in between. As DNA, the CDR3 is TGTGCCAGCAGCTTCCTCAGTTTCGGGGGACCCTACTACGAGCAGTACTTC. Protein sequence: CASSFLSFGGPYYEQYF.

CDR3 in DNA: TGTGCCAGCAGTTACTATGGGACAGGGGGTTTAGATGGCTACACCTTC. It encodes CASSYYGTGGLDGYTF. The rearrangement links TRBV6-5 to TRBJ1-2; 11 bases match TRBD1. V lost 1 base, J lost 6 bases, and 7 bases stayed unmatched. Germline values: CDR1 MNHEY, CDR2 SVGAGI. The CDR3 sequence is 16 residues long.

This chain links TRBV18 with TRBJ1-1, with a tentative D call TRBD1 (5 bases). This CDR3 is built from 15 residues. Germline CDR1 KGHSH, CDR2 LQKENI. Trimming stripped 3 bases from V and 4 bases from J, with 15 bases between. CDR3 sequence: CASSPGRGAGTEAFF. The CDR3 DNA follows: TGTGCCAGCTCACCCGGCCGCGGGGCAGGCACTGAAGCTTTCTTT.

This clone was picked up one time. The rearrangement uses TRBV20-1 and TRBJ2-5; D gene unclear. V lost 3 bases and J lost 3, with 8 bases in between. Germline CDR1 reads DFQATT; CDR2 reads SNEGSKA (reference sequence). CDR3 size: 12 residues. CDR3 residues: CSASLQEETQYF. CDR3 in DNA: TGCAGTGCTAGTCTCCAGGAAGAGACCCAGTACTTC.

The chain uses TRBV7-2 and TRBJ2-7, with D possibly matching TRBD2 (6 bases). Germline-derived CDR1 and CDR2 are SGHTA and FQGNSA. V was trimmed by 6 bases and J by 0 bases, leaving 9 bases between them. The CDR3 covers 13 residues. DNA of the CDR3: TGTGCCAGCAGTTCCGGGAGCTCCTACGAGCAGTACTTC. Residues: CASSSGSSYEQYF.

This chain links TRBV9 with TRBJ2-3; tentatively, D is TRBD1 (5 bases). Trimming took 0 bases from V and 4 from J, leaving 15 bases between them. This CDR3 comprises 16 residues. Looked up from germline, CDR1 is SGDLS and CDR2 is YYNGEE. Here the CDR3 DNA reads TGTGCCAGCAGCGTAGCTATTGGGCAGGGATCAGATACGCAGTATTTT. Translation: CASSVAIGQGSDTQYF.

The genes are TRBV5-1 and TRBJ1-4; D gene ambiguous. The V and J ends lost 0 bases and 7 bases respectively, with 13 bases between them. This CDR3 is built from 15 residues. The germline V gene has CDR1 SGHRS and CDR2 YFSETQ. The CDR3 sequence is CASSLAGLVGEKLFF. CDR3 bases: TGCGCCAGCAGCTTGGCGGGTCTGGTCGGTGAAAAACTGTTTTTT.

V usage is TRBV5-6 and J usage is TRBJ1-2; tentative D call: TRBD1 (5 bases). The CDR3 extends over 15 amino acids. Germline V gives CDR1 SGHDT, CDR2 YYEEEE. Between the trimmed V and J ends, which lost 1 base and 1 base, there was a span of 11 bases. The CDR3 DNA follows: TGTGCCAGCAGCTTGCTCGACAGACTTAACTATGGCTACACCTTC. Residues: CASSLLDRLNYGYTF.

This chain connects TRBV11-3 to TRBJ1-1; 7 nucleotides agree with TRBD1. The germline gives CDR1 SGHNT, CDR2 YENEEA. The length of the CDR3 is 13 residues. V trimming: 5 bases; J trimming: 4 bases; junction bases outside the gene matches: 4. This chain's CDR3 is CASSRGGPTEAFF. The CDR3 DNA reads TGTGCCAGCAGCCGAGGGGGCCCCACTGAAGCTTTCTTT. The variable domain in full, completed from reference TRBV11-3 and TRBJ1-1, reads EAGVVQSPRYKIIEKKQPVAFWCNPISGHNTLYWYLQNLGQGPELLIRYENEEAVDDSQLPKDRFSAERLKGVDSTLKIQPAELGDSAVYLCASSRGGPTEAFFGQGTRLTVV.

This chain links TRBV7-3 with TRBJ1-6; D might be TRBD1 (6 bases). CDR3 length: 13 amino acids. The germline CDR1 and CDR2 sequences are SGHTA and FQGTGA. V was pared by 4 bases and J by 10 bases, with 11 bases between. The CDR3 nucleotides read TGTGCCAGCAGCTCCGACAGGAAATCACCCCTCCACTTT. This codes for CASSSDRKSPLHF.